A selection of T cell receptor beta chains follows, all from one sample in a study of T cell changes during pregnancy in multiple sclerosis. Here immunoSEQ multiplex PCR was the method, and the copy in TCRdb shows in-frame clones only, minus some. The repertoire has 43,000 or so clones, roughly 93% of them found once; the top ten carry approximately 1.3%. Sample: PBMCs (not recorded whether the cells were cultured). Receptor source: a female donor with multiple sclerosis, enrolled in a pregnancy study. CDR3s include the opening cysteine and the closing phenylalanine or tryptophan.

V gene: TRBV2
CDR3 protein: CASIVPGQGVYGTEAFF

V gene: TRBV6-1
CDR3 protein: CASSLGTGGSDTQYF

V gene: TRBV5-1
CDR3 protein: CASSSTVVGTEAFF

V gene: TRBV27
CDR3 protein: CASSLYKVDQPQHF

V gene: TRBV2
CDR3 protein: CASRGEGNEQFF

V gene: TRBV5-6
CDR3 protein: CASSRVGEKLFF

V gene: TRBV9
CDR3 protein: CASSAPGLAVTGELFF

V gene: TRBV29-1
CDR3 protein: CSSSGLPQYNEQFF

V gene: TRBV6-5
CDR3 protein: CASSYSTQGDRYEQYF

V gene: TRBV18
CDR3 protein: CASSPSTRNTEAFF

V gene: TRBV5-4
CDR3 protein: CASSLPGAGGYNEQFF

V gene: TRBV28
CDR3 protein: CASSSARQGVRGNYGYTF

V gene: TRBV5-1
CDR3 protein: CASSLELSQETQYF

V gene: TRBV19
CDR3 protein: CASSIGGPSSGANVLTF

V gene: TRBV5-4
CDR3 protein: CASSFHGGTEAFF

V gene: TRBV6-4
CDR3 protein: CASSERESYEQYF

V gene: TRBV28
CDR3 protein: CASSFLLKGSGSLGRDEQFF

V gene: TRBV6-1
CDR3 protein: CASTRDTYNEQFF

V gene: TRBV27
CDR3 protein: CASSSRDSIKTFF

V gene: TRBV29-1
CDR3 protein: CSVSNFVNLLETQYF

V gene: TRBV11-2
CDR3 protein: CASSLRVYGGELFF

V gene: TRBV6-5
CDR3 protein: CASSYGRVDQPQHF

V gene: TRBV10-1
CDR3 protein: CASSPARRTGELFF

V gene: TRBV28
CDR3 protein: CASSLGGHLYQETQYF

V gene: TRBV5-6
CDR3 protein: CASSLRRQGRGTDTQYF

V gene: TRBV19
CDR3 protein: CASSIPGPAQNNEKLFF

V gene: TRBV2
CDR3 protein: CASELAEFNEQFF

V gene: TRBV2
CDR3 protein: CASIRASGGGDF

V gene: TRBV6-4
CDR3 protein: CASSAQPGRGTDTQYF

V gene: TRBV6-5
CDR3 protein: CASTAGVPYEQYF

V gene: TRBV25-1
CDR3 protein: CASSGPGGYNEQFF

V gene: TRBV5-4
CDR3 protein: CASSFSNEQFF

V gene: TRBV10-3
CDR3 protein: CAAGEGPGQPQHF

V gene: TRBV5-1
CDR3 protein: CASSLEGVPGEEAFF

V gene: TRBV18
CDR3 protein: CASSPPGQGGKNQPQHF

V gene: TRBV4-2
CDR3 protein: CASSQVISGRVSYNEQFF

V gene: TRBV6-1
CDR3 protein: CASSEESSLNTEAFF

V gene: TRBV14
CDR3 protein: CASSQLANSGANVLTF

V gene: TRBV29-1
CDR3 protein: CSAARGLGETQYF

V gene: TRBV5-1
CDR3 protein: CASSEDLYSGNEQFF

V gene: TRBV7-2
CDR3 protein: CASSSGMNYGYTF

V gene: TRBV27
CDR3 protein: CASSSGQLSNQPQHF